The clone carrying this T cell receptor (beta chain) was counted ten times or more. The target antigen is unknown. Synthesis of cDNA used 5'RACE (with 10-nucleotide random UMIs). TCRdb independently ran MiXCR on the 5' RACE reads; one entry per CDR3 protein. The sample has tens of thousands of distinct CDR3 sequences, around 14% seen once. These data originate in a study of neurological immune-mediated disorders. Germline values: CDR1 SGHRS, CDR2 YFSETQ. The CDR3 is 14 amino acids. Trimming cost V 3 bases and J 2 bases; bases outside gene matches: 1. Whole-study results and caveats: Expansion of TCR clones was greatest in HTLV-1-associated myelopathy and smallest in multiple sclerosis, where it fell below that of healthy controls.

Source material was 2 million unsorted PBMCs, stored at -80 °C in RNAlater. The chain recombines TRBV5-1 with TRBJ2-7, with 11 bases lining up with TRBD2. Sequences were obtained from PBMCs. The clonotype originates from a woman between 45 and 65 years old with HTLV-1-associated myelopathy (HAM/TSP). CDR3 nucleotide sequence: TGCGCCAGCAGCTCGACTAGCGGGGCCTACGAGCAGTACTTC. Protein sequence: CASSSTSGAYEQYF.